One sample yielded the 7 T cell receptor beta chains listed below, sequenced in a study of regulatory T cells in long-lasting Graves disease. Arm-PCR of CDR3 regions and iRepertoire HTBI primers were the basis on which TCR beta libraries were built. TCRdb re-called the multiplex PCR reads through MiXCR, storing one row per CDR3 protein. The table has around 330,000 distinct CDR3 sequences, about a sixth seen once; the top ten hold around 36%. Indicated time point: newly diagnosed GD, antithyroid drugs for less than 3 months. Generation of the TCR library employed RNA extracted from PBMCs. The source was peripheral blood mononuclear cells (PBMCs), collected at new diagnosis, from a patient treated with antithyroid drugs. The origin of the receptors is a female donor with Graves disease.

On this clonotype itself: This could be a read error, since a much larger clone is one nucleotide away. The gene calls are TRBV24-1 and TRBJ2-7; tentatively, D is TRBD1 (6 bases). Germline lookup yields CDR1 KGHDR and CDR2 SFDVKD. This CDR3 comprises 15 residues. The CDR3 bases are TGTGCCACCATGGATAGCCGGGACAAGTCGTACGAGCAGCACTTC. Translated, it gives CATMDSRDKSYEQHF.

The chain carries TRBV2 and TRBJ2-3; no reliable D call. The CDR3 sequence is 12 residues long. V lost 6 bases, J lost 4 bases, and 8 bases lay in between. The germline gives CDR1 SNHLY, CDR2 FYNNEI. CDR3 residues: CASRRQADTQYF. The CDR3 nucleotides are TGTGCCAGCAGACGACAAGCAGATACGCAGTATTTT.

This clonotype has at least ten counts. The chain uses TRBV15 and TRBJ1-2; D remains ambiguous. Trimming pared 0 bases from V and 2 bases from J, leaving 16 bases between. CDR1 and CDR2 (germline): LNHNV, YYDKDF (reference sequence). This CDR3 contains 17 residues. The CDR3 region is CATSRDPVSTGNYGYTF. CDR3 DNA: TGTGCCACCAGCAGAGACCCCGTATCGACTGGCAACTATGGCTACACCTTC.

This clonotype was seen a few times. The rearrangement links TRBV28 to TRBJ2-7; D is uncertain. The germline V gene encodes CDR1 MDHEN and CDR2 SYDVKM. The ends were cut back, 8 bases at V and 2 bases at J, with 22 bases in the middle. This CDR3 has 16 residues. The chain's CDR3 is CASGPPTPRGPYEQYF. As DNA, the CDR3 is TGTGCCAGCGGACCCCCTACTCCCCGAGGTCCCTACGAGCAGTACTTC. The full variable domain, with the rest looked up from reference TRBV28 and TRBJ2-7, is DVKVTQSSRYLVKRTGEKVFLECVQDMDHENMFWYRQDPGLGLRLIYFSYDVKMKEKGDIPEGYSVSREKKERFSLILESASTNQTSMYLCASGPPTPRGPYEQYFGPGTRLTVT.

This clonotype was observed a few times. The chain employs TRBV20-1 and TRBJ2-1; 10 bases line up with TRBD2. Germline V gene lookup returns CDR1 DFQATT and CDR2 SNEGSKA (reference sequence). The V gene end was trimmed by 5 bases and the J gene end by 6 bases; junction bases not matched to a gene: 7. This CDR3 comprises 14 residues. CDR3 sequence: CSASGTSETNEQFF. The CDR3 nucleotides are TGCAGTGCTTCCGGGACTAGCGAGACCAATGAGCAGTTCTTC.

This clonotype was counted ten times or more. Written as DNA, the CDR3 is TGTGCCAGCAGCTTAGCCGGAGGGAGCGGGACCGGGGAGCTGTTTTTT. Protein: CASSLAGGSGTGELFF. V is TRBV7-9 and J is TRBJ2-2; maybe TRBD2 (6 bases). Trimming left V 0 bases short and J 5 bases short, with 13 bases between. Germline V gene data show CDR1 as SEHNR and CDR2 as FQNEAQ (reference sequence). The CDR3 has 16 residues.

DNA for the CDR3: TGTGCCTGGAGTGGGGGTTACGAGCAGTACTTC. Its protein is CAWSGGYEQYF. The chain uses TRBV30 and TRBJ2-7; D not resolved. The V gene lost 1 base and the J gene lost 4 bases, with 5 bases spanning the gap. The length of the CDR3 is 11 residues. Germline CDR1 reads GTSNPN; CDR2 reads SVGIG (reference sequence).